The clone carrying this T cell receptor (beta chain) was counted at least ten times. Library construction for TCR beta used iRepertoire HTBI primers and Arm-PCR of CDR3 regions. Each CDR3 protein is one row after TCRdb ran MiXCR on the multiplex PCR reads. The sample consists of approximately 350,000 distinct CDR3 sequences, around 15% of them appearing once. This sample is part of a study of regulatory T cells in long-lasting Graves disease. Time point reported: newly diagnosed GD, antithyroid drugs for less than 3 months. PBMCs were the source of the RNA used for TCR sequencing. Roughly 9 milliliters of peripheral blood were drawn into EDTA tubes. In addition, the sample was reused for a study of T cells in Graves' hyperthyroidism and ophthalmopathy. That study reports: Stable Graves' hyperthyroidism denoted no ophthalmopathy progression over 18 months.

The source of this sequence is a man aged 35 to 55 with Graves disease. This specimen consisted of peripheral blood mononuclear cells (PBMCs), obtained at new diagnosis, from a patient treated with antithyroid drugs.

Written as DNA, the CDR3 is TGTGCCAGCTCTCCTACCCAGGGAAGAGAAGAGACCCAGTACTTC. This gives the protein CASSPTQGREETQYF. The chain recombines TRBV18 with TRBJ2-5; possibly TRBD1 for D (5 bases). Germline CDR1 is KGHSH and CDR2 is LQKENI. The CDR3 is 15 amino acids. Trimming shortened V by 6 bases and J by 3 bases, and 17 bases separated the two germline ends.